Listed below are T cell receptor beta chains from one sample, sequenced in a study of post-analysis software for immune sequencing data. TCRdb used MiXCR to reprocess the PCR reads, holding one entry per CDR3 protein. The sample consists of 750,000 to 950,000 distinct CDR3 sequences, around 46% of them appearing once. Source material: blood. Receptors were obtained from a girl under 18 with multiple sclerosis. CDR3s include the opening cysteine and the closing phenylalanine or tryptophan. The order of the fields is V gene, CDR3 length, CDR3 protein.

TRBV12-3/TRBV12-4 13 CASSPPGVDTQYF
TRBV20-1 14 CSAPRQLGGYGYTF
TRBV29-1 13 CSVGVPLEETQYF
TRBV6-5 16 CASSYVRLGGNTEAFF
TRBV2 19 CASSVWGQGSDSYNDEQFF
TRBV7-2 20 CASSPGLAGGPSRRTDTQYF
TRBV28 14 CASRGSGAYNEQFF
TRBV20-1 16 CSARGLAGRGADTQYF
TRBV30 13 CAWTLDRDQPQHF
TRBV5-5 16 CASSFGASGRSETQYF
TRBV4-1 13 CASSQGTNYEQYF
TRBV4-3 15 CASSQDRTSFDEQYF
TRBV12-3/TRBV12-4 13 CAGRGQGYNEQFF
TRBV27 17 CASSLSPSRAYEGGYTF
TRBV27 14 CASSFLSSPGEQYF
TRBV7-6 14 CASSLGGELYEQYF
TRBV20-1 12 CSASRGSPEAFF
TRBV24-1 14 CATSDPTGTDTQYF
TRBV11-1 16 CASSLGAVERTYEQYF
TRBV9 17 CASSVGAGKEANEKLFF
TRBV20-1 13 CSARDLDNEKLFF
TRBV20-1 16 CSARGPVDRGRNEQFF
TRBV13 14 CASSLGGRRETQYF
TRBV6-1 17 CASSPRDLPPSGTEAFF
TRBV29-1 8 CTWDTQYF
TRBV6-2/TRBV6-3 15 CASSYGSGADNEQFF
TRBV4-2 15 CASSQAGQGGNEQFF
TRBV5-1 12 CASSGMYNEQFF
TRBV5-6 16 CASSPGGFSGVDTQYF
TRBV27 13 CASSLLGANEQFF
TRBV20-1 16 CSASSGILLSNQPQHF
TRBV10-3 16 CAISGGCVDGSYEQYF
TRBV6-2/TRBV6-3 15 CASSWLTGAQETQYF
TRBV10-3 17 CAISDILGTPNNSPLHF
TRBV28 14 CASSLGAFDNEQFF
TRBV12-3/TRBV12-4 15 CASSPHRAPNYGYTF